One T cell receptor (beta chain) is described in this entry. Its target antigen remains unknown. No base-level quality is on record; no much larger clone is a single base apart. The CDR3 regions of human TCRbeta chains were analyzed by immunosequencing. In the original analysis: Repertoire TCRs were matched against a reference library of SARS-CoV-2-specific TCRs generated with the MIRA antigen-specificity platform. Breadth meant the fraction of unique TCRs that were SARS-CoV-2-associated, whereas depth meant the fraction of total T cells that were SARS-CoV-2-associated. Using the MIRA data, each spike-specific TCR was mapped to the spike region that the TCR reacts to and placed in a CD4 or CD8 class. Log10-transformed breadth and depth values were compared by one-way ANOVA with Sidak's multiple comparisons tests. This is the immuneACCESS table as TCRdb keeps it, with only in-frame sequences that have V and J called. A part of the clones is gone; compared with another copy, unresolved V genes explain less than half, and the rest is unexplained. That table gives V, J and clone size, and the DNA gave D and trimming. This sample has approximately 130,000 clones in its table, and over 85% of those were observed once. The ten largest clones add up to 3.1% of the sample.

The sample's time point label, in plain terms: baseline before first vaccination. Vaccinee samples came from UK trials COV001 and COV002, including a single-blind randomized controlled phase 2/3 trial of AZD1222 (ChAdOx1 nCoV-19) in healthy adults. For TCRbeta chain sequencing, PBMC samples were collected from trial participants at day 0 and at day 28 after the second dose. V sheds 4 bases and J sheds 6 bases, leaving 9 bases between their ends. From the cysteine up to the phenylalanine, the CDR3 has a length of 12 residues. Only the CDR3 portion is preserved as DNA: 36 bases, with reading frame beginning at the first base. CDR1 and CDR2 are drawn from the germline V gene: SNHLY, FYNNEI. This specimen belongs to a study of T cell responses to AZD1222 COVID-19 vaccine (dated by TCRdb to the early 2020s). Study-wide context: Because spike-specific TCR depth and breadth did not differ between the two schedules, AZD1222 recipients who got a second dose at roughly 4 weeks were pooled with those who got a second dose at roughly 12 weeks. Trial participants were enrolled into age subgroups of 18-55, 56-69 and 70-plus years, which contained roughly 150, 30 and 60 TCR-sequenced participants, respectively. A total of under 250 trial participants underwent TCR sequencing, of whom about 210 had received two doses of AZD1222 and about 25 had received two doses of the MenACWY control vaccine.

Broader findings and caveats from the paper: Reportedly, close to half of the unique spike-specific TCRs recognized epitopes lying outside the regions that are mutated in the B.1.351 and B.1.1.7 variants. Most participants were white British and females outnumbered males, and the authors suggested that clonal diversity may have been underestimated. After two AZD1222 doses, both the breadth and the depth of spike-specific TCRs were significantly higher than at day 0 and than in MenACWY recipients. Only five to seven AZD1222 recipients were SARS-CoV-2 seropositive at baseline, limiting conclusions about previously exposed vaccinees. The vaccine-associated CD4 TCRs covered the entire spike protein, and the dominant responses fell in regions 160-218 and 743-854. Because no day 14 peak-response samples were available, the repertoires could be characterized only after the peak T cell response. In the small 56-69-year group, the increase in depth fell short of significance, most likely because of low power.

The source of this sequence is an adult in good health. The source was peripheral blood, collected on day 0 of AZD1222 vaccination. Recombination connected TRBV2 to TRBJ1-2, with TRBD1 tentatively as D gene (6 bases match). The DNA sequence reads TGTGCCAGCAGTGGGGGGCTGGATGGCTACACCTTC. Its coded protein is CASSGGLDGYTF.